Listed here are 29 T cell receptor beta chains from one sample, sequenced in a study of cytomegalovirus exposure and HLA in healthy donors. The PCR was carried out with 60 Vbeta primers and 13 Jbeta primers. Using immunoSEQ multiplex PCR, the repertoire was profiled, and TCRdb retains in-frame clones only, with some absent. The sample records approximately 130,000 clones, 75% to 85% being singletons. What was sequenced was PBMCs. All receptors derive from a woman aged 40-49 years in good health and CMV-seronegative.

The rearrangement uses TRBV27 and TRBJ1-2; 7 bases are a match to TRBD1. Germline-derived CDR1 and CDR2 are MNHEY and SMNVEV (reference sequence). V was pared by 6 bases and J by 5 bases, with 12 bases of the junction left unmatched. CDR3 size: 15 residues. CDR3 nucleotides: TGTGCCAGCAGCCCAAAACCCGCAGGGGGATATGGCTACACCTTC. As protein: CASSPKPAGGYGYTF.

Only a few counts were recorded for this clone. V usage is TRBV11-2 and J usage is TRBJ1-3, with unresolved D. The CDR3 loop spans 16 amino acids. Between the trimmed V and J ends, which lost 3 bases and 1 base, there was a span of 13 bases. Germline CDR1 reads SGHAT; CDR2 reads FQNNGV. The CDR3 sequence: CASSFLSAGSGNTIYF. The CDR3 nucleotides read TGTGCCAGCAGCTTCCTGTCGGCGGGGTCTGGAAACACCATATATTTT.

The rearrangement links TRBV6-4 to TRBJ1-1; maybe TRBD1 (6 bases). Trimming left V 6 bases short and J 1 base short, with 9 bases between. Germline assignment: CDR1 MRHNA and CDR2 SNTAGT. The CDR3 extends over 13 amino acids. The CDR3 region has the DNA TGTGCCAGCAGGTCACAGGGGAACACTGAAGCTTTCTTT. This encodes CASRSQGNTEAFF.

The J gene is TRBJ1-2, the V gene TRBV7-2; 9 bases match TRBD1. This CDR3 has 16 amino acids. Germline V lookup: CDR1 SGHTA, CDR2 FQGNSA. With 1 base clipped from V and 8 bases from J, the junction kept 11 bases outside the gene matches. The CDR3 here is CASSLGPLTGGWGYTF. The CDR3 DNA sequence: TGTGCCAGCAGCTTAGGACCACTGACAGGGGGTTGGGGCTACACCTTC.

The V and J genes are TRBV7-2 and TRBJ2-7; no definite D call. This CDR3 is 13 amino acids long. CDR1 and CDR2 from the germline V gene are SGHTA and FQGNSA. V was clipped by 1 base and J by 6 bases, with 10 bases between them. This CDR3 is CASSLVPSREQYF. DNA for the CDR3: TGTGCCAGCAGCTTAGTCCCCAGTCGCGAGCAGTACTTC.

V is TRBV4-2 and J is TRBJ2-1; 7 bases line up with TRBD2. The length of the CDR3 is 16 residues. CDR1 is LGHNA and CDR2 is YNFKEQ in the germline V gene. The junction had 5 bases not matched to a gene; V was cut back by 3 bases and J by 0 bases. The CDR3 loop reads CASSQKAGDSYNEQFF. CDR3 nucleotide sequence: TGTGCCAGCAGCCAGAAGGCGGGGGACTCCTACAATGAGCAGTTCTTC.

The chain recombines TRBV2 with TRBJ2-7, with D tentatively TRBD1 (6 bases). The ends were cut back, 4 bases at V and 3 bases at J, with 25 bases in the middle. Germline V lookup: CDR1 SNHLY, CDR2 FYNNEI. This CDR3 comprises 18 residues. The CDR3 DNA sequence: TGTGCCAGCAGTGGAATTATGAGTCGTACAGGGAGATACTACGAGCAGTACTTC. Its protein is CASSGIMSRTGRYYEQYF.

V gene TRBV6-5 combines with J gene TRBJ2-5, with 8 bases matching TRBD1. V lost 0 bases to trimming and J lost 2 bases; unmatched junction nucleotides: 2. CDR3 length: 15 residues. The germline CDR1 and CDR2 sequences are MNHEY and SVGAGI. The CDR3 region is CASSYSRTGQETQYF. CDR3 DNA sequence: TGTGCCAGCAGTTACTCGCGGACAGGGCAAGAGACCCAGTACTTC.

The gene calls are TRBV19 and TRBJ1-1; unclear D gene. V was cut by 7 bases and J by 5 bases, with 20 bases left in between. Germline V gene sequence: CDR1 LNHDA, CDR2 SQIVND (reference sequence). The CDR3 length is 15 residues. The CDR3: CASTQGPAGETEAFF. The CDR3 DNA reads TGTGCCAGTACACAAGGCCCGGCCGGGGAGACTGAAGCTTTCTTT.

In its sample, this clone was seen a few times. This chain links TRBV28 with TRBJ1-1; tentative D call: TRBD1 (6 bases). The CDR3 covers 18 residues. V lost 5 bases, J lost 1 base, and 23 bases lay in between. Germline V gene sequence: CDR1 MDHEN, CDR2 SYDVKM. The CDR3 DNA is TGTGCCAGCAGTGCTAGTCCATATACCAGGGGAAAGAACACTGAAGCTTTCTTT. Amino acid sequence: CASSASPYTRGKNTEAFF.

This clone was observed a handful of times. The chain uses TRBV5-4 and TRBJ1-1; D not resolved. V was clipped by 5 bases and J by 3 bases, with 11 bases between them. The CDR3 totals 13 residues. Germline V gene sequence: CDR1 SGHNT, CDR2 YYREEE (reference sequence). The CDR3 loop is CASSPGLDTEAFF. As DNA, the CDR3 is TGTGCCAGCAGTCCCGGGTTGGACACTGAAGCTTTCTTT.

The V call is TRBV25-1, the J call TRBJ1-2, with D possibly TRBD1 on 5 matching bases. This CDR3 contains 16 residues. Trimming removed 3 bases from V and 2 bases from J, with 16 bases in between. CDR1 and CDR2 (germline): MGHDK, SYGVNS. CDR3: CASSEGGEAVNYGYTF. DNA for the CDR3: TGTGCCAGCAGTGAGGGGGGGGAGGCGGTAAACTATGGCTACACCTTC.

The chain has TRBV6-1 and TRBJ2-1; 7 nucleotides match TRBD1. With 2 bases clipped from V and 6 bases from J, the junction kept 7 bases outside the gene matches. Looked up from germline, CDR1 is MNHNS and CDR2 is SASEGT. The CDR3 loop spans 15 amino acids. For the CDR3, the DNA is TGTGCCAGCAGTGAAAAGGACAGGTGGGTCAATGAGCAGTTCTTC. Translating it yields CASSEKDRWVNEQFF.

The sample holds one count of this clone. V usage is TRBV27 and J usage is TRBJ1-6, with D perhaps TRBD1 (5 bases). CDR3 length equals 14 residues. Per the germline V gene, CDR1 is MNHEY and CDR2 is SMNVEV (reference sequence). V was trimmed by 2 bases and J by 10 bases, leaving 12 bases between them. The CDR3 sequence: CASSLERGGSPLHF. The DNA for the CDR3 is TGTGCCAGCAGTTTAGAGAGGGGAGGCTCACCCCTCCACTTT.

V gene TRBV25-1 combines with J gene TRBJ1-6; D is perhaps TRBD1 (6 bases). The CDR3 extends over 13 amino acids. The V gene's germline CDR1 is MGHDK and CDR2 SYGVNS. Trimming removed 5 bases from V and 7 bases from J, with 9 bases in between. CDR3: CASSRGYNSPLHF. The CDR3 DNA reads TGTGCCAGCAGTAGGGGGTACAATTCACCCCTCCACTTT.

This sequence joins TRBV6-5 and TRBJ1-2; TRBD1 matches at 7 bases. CDR3 length: 16 residues. V lost 2 bases and J lost 8; bases outside the gene matches: 14. Germline V gene lookup returns CDR1 MNHEY and CDR2 SVGAGI. For the CDR3, the DNA is TGTGCCAGCAGTTACGCACCGACAGGGAGGCAAGCGGGCTACACCTTC. It encodes CASSYAPTGRQAGYTF.

CDR3: CASSLATGTTDRTNEKLFF. The CDR3 region has the DNA TGTGCCAGCAGCTTAGCGACCGGGACAACGGATAGAACTAATGAAAAACTGTTTTTT. The rearrangement joins TRBV7-9 to TRBJ1-4; perhaps TRBD1 as D (6 bases). CDR3 length: 19 amino acids. V lost 0 bases to trimming and J lost 1 base, with 18 bases between them. Germline V CDR1 and CDR2: SEHNR, FQNEAQ (reference sequence). Drawing the rest from reference TRBV7-9 and TRBJ1-4, the complete variable domain is DTGVSQNPRHKITKRGQNVTFRCDPISEHNRLYWYRQTLGQGPEFLTYFQNEAQLEKSRLLSDRFSAERPKGSFSTLEIQRTEQGDSAMYLCASSLATGTTDRTNEKLFFGSGTQLSVL.

The V call is TRBV9, the J call TRBJ1-1; weak D call: TRBD1 (5 bases). Germline CDR1 SGDLS, CDR2 YYNGEE. CDR3 size: 12 residues. The V and J ends lost 0 bases and 6 bases respectively, with 6 bases between them. The CDR3 spells CASSVEGSEAFF. The CDR3 bases are TGTGCCAGCAGCGTAGAGGGGTCTGAAGCTTTCTTT.

The chain employs TRBV30 and TRBJ2-7; 7 bases align to TRBD1. Germline CDR1 GTSNPN, CDR2 SVGIG (reference sequence). J lost 1 base, V lost 4 bases, and 7 bases had no gene match. The CDR3 extends over 14 amino acids. The CDR3 region is CAWTQTGNSYEQYF. The CDR3 DNA is TGTGCCTGGACACAGACAGGGAATTCCTACGAGCAGTACTTC.

This chain joins TRBV7-3 and TRBJ1-1; D remains unclear. From germline, CDR1 is SGHTA and CDR2 FQGTGA. The CDR3 runs to 16 residues. V gave up 2 bases and J gave up 0 bases, with 13 bases separating them. The CDR3 reads CASSLVGGTMNTEAFF. CDR3 sequence (DNA): TGTGCCAGCAGCTTAGTCGGCGGAACGATGAACACTGAAGCTTTCTTT. Drawing the rest from reference TRBV7-3 and TRBJ1-1, the complete variable domain is GAGVSQTPSNKVTEKGKYVELRCDPISGHTALYWYRQSLGQGPEFLIYFQGTGAADDSGLPNDRFFAVRPEGSVSTLKIQRTERGDSAVYLCASSLVGGTMNTEAFFGQGTRLTVV.

The chain joins TRBV27 to TRBJ2-5; TRBD1 matches at 7 bases. V dropped 0 bases and J dropped 4; count of bases not matched to a gene: 11. The CDR3 sequence is 17 residues long. CDR1 is MNHEY, CDR2 SMNVEV, per germline (reference sequence). This CDR3 reads CASSLSPGTVWAETQYF. The CDR3 DNA reads TGTGCCAGCAGTTTATCGCCAGGGACAGTTTGGGCAGAGACCCAGTACTTC.

V is TRBV6-1 and J is TRBJ1-1; D not resolved. The germline gives CDR1 MNHNS, CDR2 SASEGT. The CDR3 runs 10 residues. The germline V and J ends were trimmed by 5 bases and 11 bases, with 9 bases remaining between them. CDR3 nucleotides: TGTGCCAGCAGTTCTCAGAGGGCTTTCTTT. It is translated as CASSSQRAFF.

For the CDR3, the DNA is TGCGCCAGCAGCTTGGATAGCGATGACAGGGCGGGCAAGCAACTTTCACCCCTCCACTTT. Translating gives CASSLDSDDRAGKQLSPLHF. The rearrangement links TRBV5-1 to TRBJ1-6, with 7 bases that match TRBD1. Losses at the gene ends were 0 bases for V and 9 bases for J; bases not matched to a gene: 21. Per the germline V gene, CDR1 is SGHRS and CDR2 is YFSETQ. The length of the CDR3 is 20 residues.

The chain employs TRBV19 and TRBJ1-2; D is possibly TRBD1 (5 bases). Germline V CDR1 and CDR2: LNHDA, SQIVND (reference sequence). Trimming left V 4 bases short and J 7 bases short, with 10 bases between. The CDR3 extends over 12 amino acids. The CDR3 region has the DNA TGTGCCAGTAGTACCAACAGGTTTGGCTACACCTTC. This encodes CASSTNRFGYTF.

The chain carries TRBV10-3 and TRBJ1-5; no clear D. Germline V lookup: CDR1 ENHRY, CDR2 SYGVKD. This CDR3 is 12 amino acids long. V lost 1 base and J lost 7, with 5 bases in between. CDR3 loop: CAISELSQPQHF. As DNA, the CDR3 is TGTGCCATCAGTGAGTTAAGCCAGCCCCAGCATTTT.

This clone occurred a few times. The chain employs TRBV19 and TRBJ2-2; TRBD2 might be the D (5 bases). The CDR3 has 16 residues. V was cut by 8 bases and J by 0 bases, with 16 bases left in between. Per the germline V gene, CDR1 is LNHDA and CDR2 is SQIVND (reference sequence). The CDR3 nucleotides read TGTGCCAGTTTTAATATGGAGGCTCCGAACACCGGGGAGCTGTTTTTT. Its protein product is CASFNMEAPNTGELFF.

In this sample, this clone turned up a few times. The chain employs TRBV7-8 and TRBJ1-5, with TRBD1 as a possible D gene (6 bases). Trimming removed 5 bases from V and 6 bases from J, with 17 bases in between. The CDR3 is made up of 15 amino acids. Germline V gene lookup returns CDR1 SGHVS and CDR2 FQNEAQ. The CDR3 region is CASSGSRTVTQPQHF. As DNA, the CDR3 is TGTGCCAGCAGCGGGTCAAGGACAGTTACTCAGCCCCAGCATTTT.

The V and J genes are TRBV25-1 and TRBJ2-1; 7 positions match TRBD1. There are 14 residues in the CDR3. CDR1 and CDR2 from the germline V gene are MGHDK and SYGVNS. The J segment lost 3 bases and the V segment lost 4 bases, leaving 3 bases of the junction unmatched. The CDR3 sequence is CASSADRIYNEQFF. In DNA, the CDR3 is TGTGCCAGCAGTGCGGACAGGATCTACAATGAGCAGTTCTTC.

This clone was recorded only once. The chain uses TRBV6-1 and TRBJ2-5; weak D call: TRBD2 (5 bases). The tail of the sequence fits TRBJ2-7 better, so the J call may be wrong. CDR3 length equals 15 residues. Germline CDR1 reads MNHNS; CDR2 reads SASEGT. The CDR3 nucleotides read TGTGCCAGCACCGTAGCCGGGGTATTCTCCTACGAGCAGTACTTC. Protein: CASTVAGVFSYEQYF.